This T cell receptor beta chain was found in a study of blood T cell repertoires in COVID-19. As originally analysed: By means of reference gene primer amplification, nucleated cell counts were estimated. TCRdb's copy holds only in-frame clones and misses some; the assay was immunoSEQ multiplex PCR. From that table come the V and J calls and clone size; the DNA was used to work out D and trimming. The profile shows 350,000 to 400,000 clones, roughly 92% of them singletons. A COVID-19 case was met by exposed participants within 2 weeks before study entry. This CDR3 has 12 amino acids. Germline V gene data show CDR1 as MNHEY and CDR2 as SVGAGI. V was clipped by 6 bases and J by 12 bases; unmatched bases: 6.

The V call is TRBV6-5, the J call TRBJ1-1; 11 bases fit TRBD1. The source is a woman in her 40s who had been exposed to COVID-19. Specimen: PBMCs or T cells enriched from blood (not recorded which). The CDR3 loop is CASRGTGGSSFF. CDR3 sequence (DNA): TGTGCCAGCAGGGGGACAGGGGGGTCCTCTTTCTTT.